This entry lists 9 T cell receptor beta chains sequenced from one sample in a study of cytomegalovirus exposure and HLA in healthy donors (dated by TCRdb to about 2017). The library was produced with the immunoSEQ multiplex PCR assay. For the multiplex PCR, a mixture combining 60 forward primers for TCR Vbeta segments and 13 reverse primers for TCR Jbeta segments was used. TCRdb took this table from immuneACCESS and kept in-frame rearrangements with V and J called. Such tables lack part of the clones; where checked against another copy, unresolved V genes explain under half of the gap, and the rest is unexplained. The sample data list roughly 150,000 clones, and about 80% of these were observed just once. Together, the top ten hold approximately 15% of the sample. Material for sequencing was PBMCs. The receptors shown here come from a woman in her forties in good health and CMV-seronegative.

This clone was seen just once. The chain joins TRBV12-5 to TRBJ1-2; D unclear. The CDR3 covers 11 residues. The germline V and J ends were trimmed by 6 bases and 13 bases, with 15 bases remaining between them. Germline CDR1 reads LGHNT; CDR2 reads FRNRAP. Here the CDR3 DNA reads TGTGCTAGTGGGATAGGCGGGTTGCGCACCTTC. Its translation is CASGIGGLRTF.

The chain combines TRBV7-2 with TRBJ2-4; 9 bases match TRBD2. The CDR3 runs to 15 residues. Losses at the gene ends were 5 bases for V and 0 bases for J; bases not matched to a gene: 2. CDR1 is SGHTA and CDR2 is FQGNSA in the germline V gene. The DNA of the CDR3 is TGTGCCAGCAGCCTGACTAGCGGAGCCAAAAACATTCAGTACTTC. Translating gives CASSLTSGAKNIQYF.

The chain uses TRBV6-1 and TRBJ1-1; D gene uncertain. The CDR3 spans 16 residues. Trimming left V 0 bases short and J 3 bases short, with 14 bases between. CDR1 and CDR2 from the germline V gene are MNHNS and SASEGT. The DNA for the CDR3 is TGTGCCAGCAGTGAAGCTCAGAGAGAGGTGGACACTGAAGCTTTCTTT. The encoded protein is CASSEAQREVDTEAFF.

The chain recombines TRBV7-2 with TRBJ2-5; 11 bases map to TRBD2. Germline V gene lookup returns CDR1 SGHTA and CDR2 FQGNSA. There are 16 residues in the CDR3. Trimming cost V 5 bases and J 7 bases; bases outside gene matches: 12. The CDR3 sequence is CASSPMGLAEGGTQYF. CDR3 nucleotide sequence: TGTGCCAGCAGCCCAATGGGACTAGCGGAGGGAGGGACCCAGTACTTC. The full variable domain, completed using reference TRBV7-2 and TRBJ2-5, is GAGVSQSPSNKVTEKGKDVELRCDPISGHTALYWYRQSLGQGLEFLIYFQGNSAPDKSGLPSDRFSAERTGGSVSTLTIQRTQQEDSAVYLCASSPMGLAEGGTQYFGPGTRLLVL.

The J gene is TRBJ1-1, the V gene TRBV11-2, with D tentatively TRBD1 (6 bases). Trimming cost V 3 bases and J 2 bases, with 7 bases left between them. From germline, CDR1 is SGHAT and CDR2 FQNNGV. This CDR3 comprises 13 residues. Here the CDR3 reads CASSLGHNTEAFF. The CDR3 DNA sequence: TGTGCCAGCAGCTTGGGACACAACACTGAAGCTTTCTTT.

The chain employs TRBV11-2 and TRBJ2-5; 8 bases agree with TRBD2. With 5 bases clipped from V and 3 bases from J, the junction kept 5 bases outside the gene matches. Per the germline V gene, CDR1 is SGHAT and CDR2 is FQNNGV. This CDR3 has 14 amino acids. CDR3: CASSQTSGEETQYF. CDR3 DNA: TGTGCCAGCAGCCAAACTAGCGGAGAAGAGACCCAGTACTTC.

This clone was observed a handful of times. One end of the junction varies from germline; a read error may be responsible. This chain joins TRBV5-4 and TRBJ2-1; 7 bases are a match to TRBD2. This CDR3 comprises 16 residues. Germline V lookup: CDR1 SGHNT, CDR2 YYREEE (reference sequence). The CDR3, as DNA: TGTGCCAGCAGCGATGCCCGACTAGCTTCCTCCAATGAGCAGTTCTTC. Amino acids: CASSDARLASSNEQFF.

The count of this clone is one. V and J are TRBV28 and TRBJ1-2; possibly TRBD1 for D (6 bases). The CDR3 extends over 13 amino acids. Germline CDR1 and CDR2: MDHEN and SYDVKM. Trimming took off 5 bases at V and 6 bases at J, with 13 bases between the two ends. The CDR3 nucleotides are TGTGCCAGCAGTGGTCCCCAGGGGAATGGCTACACCTTC. Its protein product is CASSGPQGNGYTF.

The rearrangement links TRBV7-2 to TRBJ1-2; 7 bases match TRBD1. Per the germline V gene, CDR1 is SGHTA and CDR2 is FQGNSA. This CDR3 comprises 14 residues. J lost 8 bases, V lost 5 bases, and 11 bases had no gene match. CDR3 sequence reads: CASSARQGSRGYTF. CDR3 nucleotides: TGTGCCAGCAGCGCCCGACAGGGTTCACGAGGCTACACCTTC.